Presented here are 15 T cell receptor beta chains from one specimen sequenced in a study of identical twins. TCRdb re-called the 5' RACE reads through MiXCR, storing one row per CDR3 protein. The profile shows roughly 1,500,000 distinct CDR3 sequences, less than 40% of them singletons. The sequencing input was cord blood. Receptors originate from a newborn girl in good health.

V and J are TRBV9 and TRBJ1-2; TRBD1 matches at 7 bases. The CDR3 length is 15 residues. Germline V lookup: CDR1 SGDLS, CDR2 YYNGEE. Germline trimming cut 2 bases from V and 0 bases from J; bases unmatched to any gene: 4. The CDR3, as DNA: TGTGCCAGCAGCGTTCGGCAGGGGGCTAACTATGGCTACACCTTC. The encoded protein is CASSVRQGANYGYTF.

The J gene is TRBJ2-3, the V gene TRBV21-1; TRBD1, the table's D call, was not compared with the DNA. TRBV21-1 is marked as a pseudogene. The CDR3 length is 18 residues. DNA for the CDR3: TGTGCCAGCAGCAATCAGGGCGGCGACAGGGGAATCACAGATACGCAGTATTTT. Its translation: CASSNQGGDRGITDTQYF.

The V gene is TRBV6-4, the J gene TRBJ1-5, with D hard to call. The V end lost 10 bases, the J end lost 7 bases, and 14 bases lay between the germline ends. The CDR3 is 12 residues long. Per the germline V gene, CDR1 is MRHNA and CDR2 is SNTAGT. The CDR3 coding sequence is TGTGCCATCGGAGGGTCGGGACAGCCCCAGCATTTT. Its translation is CAIGGSGQPQHF.

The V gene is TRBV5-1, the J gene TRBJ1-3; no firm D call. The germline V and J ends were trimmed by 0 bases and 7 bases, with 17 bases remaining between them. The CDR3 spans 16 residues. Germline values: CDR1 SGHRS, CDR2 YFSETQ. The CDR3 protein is CASSLGQATPRNTIYF. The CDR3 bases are TGCGCCAGCAGCTTGGGACAAGCGACCCCTCGGAACACCATATATTTT.

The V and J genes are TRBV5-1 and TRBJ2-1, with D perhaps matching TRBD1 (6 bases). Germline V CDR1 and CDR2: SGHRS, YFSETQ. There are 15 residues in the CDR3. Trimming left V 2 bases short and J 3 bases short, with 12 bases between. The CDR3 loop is CASSFYETGYNEQFF. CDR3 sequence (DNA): TGCGCCAGCAGCTTCTACGAGACAGGCTACAATGAGCAGTTCTTC.

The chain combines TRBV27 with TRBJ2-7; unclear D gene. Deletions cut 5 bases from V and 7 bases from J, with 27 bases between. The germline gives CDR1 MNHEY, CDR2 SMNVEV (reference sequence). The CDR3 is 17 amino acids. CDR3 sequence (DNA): TGTGCCAGCAGTCCTCTGGCGTGGTCAAGCTCCTACAATGAGCAGTACTTC. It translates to CASSPLAWSSSYNEQYF.

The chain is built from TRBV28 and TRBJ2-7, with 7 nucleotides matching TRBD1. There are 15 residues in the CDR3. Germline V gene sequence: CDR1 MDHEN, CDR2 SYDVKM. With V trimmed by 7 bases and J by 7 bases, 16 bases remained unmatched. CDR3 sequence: CASMIGDSSYNEQYF. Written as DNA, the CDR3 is TGTGCCAGCATGATAGGGGACAGCTCCTACAATGAGCAGTACTTC.

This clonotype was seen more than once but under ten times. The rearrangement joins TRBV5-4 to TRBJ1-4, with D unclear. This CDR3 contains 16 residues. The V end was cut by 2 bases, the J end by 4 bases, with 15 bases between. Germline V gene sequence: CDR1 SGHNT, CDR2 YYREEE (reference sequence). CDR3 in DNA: TGTGCCAGCAGCTTAGGCGGACGACGGCTTAATGAAAAACTGTTTTTT. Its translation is CASSLGGRRLNEKLFF.

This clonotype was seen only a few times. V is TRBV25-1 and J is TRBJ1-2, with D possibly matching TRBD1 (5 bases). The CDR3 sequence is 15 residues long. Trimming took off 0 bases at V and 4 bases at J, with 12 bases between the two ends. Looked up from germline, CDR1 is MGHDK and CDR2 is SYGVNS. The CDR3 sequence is CASSEYSTGRYGYTF. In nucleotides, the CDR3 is TGTGCCAGCAGTGAATATAGTACAGGACGCTATGGCTACACCTTC.

The chain's CDR3 is CASSVRGGFAGELFF. In DNA, the CDR3 is TGTGCCAGCAGTGTGCGGGGGGGTTTCGCCGGGGAGCTGTTTTTT. The chain couples TRBV6-1 to TRBJ2-2; 9 bases fit TRBD2. The V and J ends lost 4 bases and 6 bases, in that order; junction bases with no gene match: 6. The CDR3 is 15 residues long. The germline gives CDR1 MNHNS, CDR2 SASEGT.

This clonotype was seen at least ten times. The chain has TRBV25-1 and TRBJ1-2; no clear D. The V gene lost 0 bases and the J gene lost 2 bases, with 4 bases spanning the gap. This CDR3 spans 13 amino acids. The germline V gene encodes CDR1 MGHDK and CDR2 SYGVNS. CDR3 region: CASSEYGNYGYTF. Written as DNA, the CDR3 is TGTGCCAGCAGTGAATACGGAAACTATGGCTACACCTTC.

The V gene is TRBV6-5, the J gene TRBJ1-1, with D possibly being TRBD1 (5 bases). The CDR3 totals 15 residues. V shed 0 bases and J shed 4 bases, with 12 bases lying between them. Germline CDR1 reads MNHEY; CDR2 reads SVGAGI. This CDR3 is CASSYSRGEGTEAFF. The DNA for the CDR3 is TGTGCCAGCAGTTACTCGCGGGGGGAGGGCACTGAAGCTTTCTTT.

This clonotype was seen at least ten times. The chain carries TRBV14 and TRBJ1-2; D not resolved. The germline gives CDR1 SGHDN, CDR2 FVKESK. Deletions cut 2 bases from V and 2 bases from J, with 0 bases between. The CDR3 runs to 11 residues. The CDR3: CASSQNYGYTF. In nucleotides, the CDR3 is TGTGCCAGCAGCCAAAACTATGGCTACACCTTC.

For the CDR3, the DNA is TGTGCCAGCATCCTTACTAGCTACGAGCAGTACTTC. This sequence encodes CASILTSYEQYF. This chain joins TRBV14 and TRBJ2-7; tentatively, D is TRBD2 (5 bases). Germline assignment: CDR1 SGHDN and CDR2 FVKESK. The CDR3 runs 12 residues. Trimming cost V 7 bases and J 3 bases, with 10 bases left between them.

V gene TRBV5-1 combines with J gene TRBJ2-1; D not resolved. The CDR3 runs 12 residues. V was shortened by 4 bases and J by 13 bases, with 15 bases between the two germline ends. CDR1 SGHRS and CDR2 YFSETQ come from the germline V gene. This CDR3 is CASSPDIVEQFF. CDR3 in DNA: TGCGCCAGCAGCCCCGACATAGTTGAACAGTTCTTC.